This T cell receptor beta chain was identified in a study of chemoradiotherapy in HPV16-positive cancers. This table comes from immunoSEQ multiplex PCR, and its TCRdb copy is limited to in-frame clones, with some not included. This sample has approximately 15,000 clones; about 70% occur once, and the top ten carry 10%. Whole-study findings and limits: Candidate HPV-specific clones and E7-related TCR motifs grew in tumor during treatment.

Worth noting for this clone: Its antigen is unidentified. The sample contains more than one DNA sequence encoding this CDR3.

Sample collection was performed from a patient who underwent chemoradiotherapy. This TCR was recovered from a human donor with HPV-associated anogenital cancer.

CDR3 residues: CASSPDSYEQYF. The CDR3 bases are TGTGCCAGCTCACCTGACTCCTACGAGCAGTACTTC. This chain links TRBV18 with TRBJ2-7; D unclear. The V end was cut by 3 bases, the J end by 0 bases, with 3 bases between. The CDR3 consists of 12 residues. The germline gives CDR1 KGHSH, CDR2 LQKENI.